These 13 T cell receptor beta chains were all obtained from the same sample, sequenced in a study of blood T cell repertoires in COVID-19. TCRdb's table, derived via immunoSEQ multiplex PCR, lists solely in-frame clones and lacks some. In the table there are tens of thousands of clones, roughly 88% of which are singletons. The specimen was peripheral blood. The receptor source for this set is a young man with COVID-19, enrolled during active disease.

This chain uses TRBV6-2 or TRBV6-3 with TRBJ1-2, with 7 bases fitting TRBD1. The V segment lost 4 bases and the J segment 0 bases; nucleotides outside the gene matches: 5. Per germline, CDR1 MNHEY and CDR2 SVGEGT. There are 15 residues in the CDR3. The CDR3 sequence is CASSSPTGTNYGYTF. Written as DNA, the CDR3 is TGTGCCAGCAGTTCACCGACAGGGACTAACTATGGCTACACCTTC.

This chain links TRBV18 with TRBJ2-7; 13 bases line up with TRBD2. There are 15 residues in the CDR3. Per the germline V gene, CDR1 is KGHSH and CDR2 is LQKENI. V dropped 2 bases and J dropped 6; count of bases not matched to a gene: 4. DNA of the CDR3: TGTGCCAGCTCACCATCTCGGACTAGCGGGAGCGAGCAGTACTTC. Amino acid sequence: CASSPSRTSGSEQYF.

The J gene is TRBJ2-7, the V gene TRBV29-1; D unresolved. The CDR3 runs 14 residues. In germline, CDR1 is SQVTM, CDR2 ANQGSEA. Trimming removed 0 bases from V and 2 bases from J, with 11 bases in between. CDR3 protein: CSVEDNNRAYEQYF. The DNA for the CDR3 is TGCAGCGTTGAAGATAACAACAGAGCCTACGAGCAGTACTTC.

The V gene is TRBV5-4, the J gene TRBJ1-2; tentatively, D is TRBD1 (6 bases). The CDR3 is 15 residues long. The germline V gene encodes CDR1 SGHNT and CDR2 YYREEE (reference sequence). V was clipped by 0 bases and J by 2 bases, with 11 bases between them. The CDR3 reads CASSLGGGLNYGYTF. In DNA form, the CDR3 reads TGTGCCAGCAGCTTGGGCGGGGGGCTGAACTATGGCTACACCTTC.

The chain uses TRBV29-1 and TRBJ1-1, with a weak D call TRBD1 (5 bases). This CDR3 contains 17 residues. The ends were cut back, 1 base at V and 0 bases at J, with 18 bases in the middle. Germline V lookup: CDR1 SQVTM, CDR2 ANQGSEA. CDR3 loop: CSVEVLRASAVNTEAFF. The DNA for the CDR3 is TGCAGCGTTGAAGTCCTCAGGGCATCTGCCGTGAACACTGAAGCTTTCTTT.

This chain links TRBV7-9 with TRBJ2-5; 8 bases are a match to TRBD2. The CDR3 has 15 residues. The germline V gene encodes CDR1 SEHNR and CDR2 FQNEAQ (reference sequence). J lost 2 bases, V lost 4 bases, and 6 bases had no gene match. CDR3 region: CASSSKSSGQETQYF. The DNA for the CDR3 is TGTGCCAGCAGCTCGAAGTCTAGCGGGCAAGAGACCCAGTACTTC.

The rearrangement uses TRBV18 and TRBJ1-2; TRBD1 might be the D (5 bases). V dropped 2 bases and J dropped 4 bases, with 20 bases sitting between them. CDR1 KGHSH and CDR2 LQKENI come from the germline V gene. There are 17 residues in the CDR3. The CDR3 region has the DNA TGTGCCAGCTCACCAGAAAGAGGAGGGACGAGCGGCTATGGCTACACCTTC. Translating it yields CASSPERGGTSGYGYTF.

In DNA form, the CDR3 reads TGTGCCAGCAGTTCCAGGGTCTACGAGCAGTACTTC. This translates into CASSSRVYEQYF. The genes are TRBV28 and TRBJ2-7; D is possibly TRBD1 (5 bases). CDR3 length: 12 amino acids. Trimming removed 4 bases from V and 3 bases from J, with 7 bases in between. CDR1 MDHEN and CDR2 SYDVKM come from the germline V gene.

V gene TRBV27 combines with J gene TRBJ2-7; the match to TRBD2 covers 9 bases. Germline V lookup: CDR1 MNHEY, CDR2 SMNVEV (reference sequence). V lost 8 bases to trimming and J lost 5 bases; unmatched junction nucleotides: 10. The CDR3 runs to 14 residues. DNA for the CDR3: TGTGCCAGCGGATCTAGCGGGACTAGAGACGAGCAGTACTTC. Protein sequence: CASGSSGTRDEQYF.

J is TRBJ2-1 and V is TRBV27, with 8 nucleotides matching TRBD2. The V and J ends lost 5 bases and 6 bases, in that order; junction bases with no gene match: 3. Looked up from germline, CDR1 is MNHEY and CDR2 is SMNVEV (reference sequence). The CDR3 is made up of 13 amino acids. CDR3 sequence: CASSLAGVNEQFF. CDR3 coding DNA: TGTGCCAGCAGTCTAGCGGGCGTCAATGAGCAGTTCTTC.

This chain joins TRBV4-1 and TRBJ1-1; no definite D call. Trimming left V 2 bases short and J 4 bases short, with 14 bases between. Germline V gives CDR1 MGHRA, CDR2 YSYEKL. The CDR3 spans 15 residues. The CDR3 sequence: CASSQPTKSSTEAFF. The CDR3 DNA reads TGCGCCAGCAGCCAACCGACAAAGAGCAGCACTGAAGCTTTCTTT.

The chain employs TRBV19 and TRBJ2-1, with TRBD2 matching 9 bases. The CDR3 runs to 13 residues. Germline-derived CDR1 and CDR2 are LNHDA and SQIVND (reference sequence). J gave up 7 bases and V 6 bases, and 4 bases lay outside the gene matches. DNA for the CDR3: TGTGCCAGTAGGGCGGGAGGGAGGAATGAGCAGTTCTTC. This sequence encodes CASRAGGRNEQFF.

V and J are TRBV7-2 and TRBJ1-2, with D possibly matching TRBD1 (5 bases). Germline V lookup: CDR1 SGHTA, CDR2 FQGNSA. This CDR3 contains 16 residues. Trimming left V 2 bases short and J 7 bases short, with 20 bases between. The CDR3 DNA sequence: TGTGCCAGCAGCTTATATGGGGGAGGGTCGGAGTTTGGCTACACCTTC. Protein product: CASSLYGGGSEFGYTF.